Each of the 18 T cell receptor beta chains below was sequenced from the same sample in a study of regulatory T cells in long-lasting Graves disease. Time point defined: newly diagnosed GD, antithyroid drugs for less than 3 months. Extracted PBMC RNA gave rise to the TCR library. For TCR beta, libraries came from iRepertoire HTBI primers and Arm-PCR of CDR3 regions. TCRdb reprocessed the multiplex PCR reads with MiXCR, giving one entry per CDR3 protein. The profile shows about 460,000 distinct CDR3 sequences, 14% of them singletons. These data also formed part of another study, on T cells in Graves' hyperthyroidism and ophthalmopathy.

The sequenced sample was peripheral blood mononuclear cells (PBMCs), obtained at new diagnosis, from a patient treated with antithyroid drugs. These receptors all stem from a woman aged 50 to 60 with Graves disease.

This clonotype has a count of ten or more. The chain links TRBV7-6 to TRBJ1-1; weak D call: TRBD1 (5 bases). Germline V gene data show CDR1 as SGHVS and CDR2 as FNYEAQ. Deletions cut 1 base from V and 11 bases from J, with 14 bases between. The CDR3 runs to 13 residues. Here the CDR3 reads CASSLGQRDPAFF. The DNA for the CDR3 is TGTGCCAGCAGCTTAGGACAGCGAGATCCTGCTTTCTTT.

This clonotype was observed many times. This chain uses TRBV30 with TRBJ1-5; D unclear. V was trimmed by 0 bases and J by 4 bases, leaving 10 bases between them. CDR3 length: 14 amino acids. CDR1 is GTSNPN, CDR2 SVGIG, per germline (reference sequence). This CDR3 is CAWSVQILNQPQHF. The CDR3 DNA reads TGTGCCTGGAGTGTACAGATACTAAATCAGCCCCAGCATTTT.

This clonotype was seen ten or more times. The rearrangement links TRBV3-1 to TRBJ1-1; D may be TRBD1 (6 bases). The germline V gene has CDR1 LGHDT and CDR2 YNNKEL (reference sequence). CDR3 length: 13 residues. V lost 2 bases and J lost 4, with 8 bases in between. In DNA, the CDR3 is TGTGCCAGCAGCCAATCAGGGGCCACTGAAGCTTTCTTT. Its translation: CASSQSGATEAFF.

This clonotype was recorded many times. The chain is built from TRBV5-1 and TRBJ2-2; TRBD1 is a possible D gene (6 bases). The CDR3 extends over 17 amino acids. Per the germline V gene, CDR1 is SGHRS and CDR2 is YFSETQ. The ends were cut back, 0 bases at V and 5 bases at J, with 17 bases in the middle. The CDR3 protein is CASSLGPYRDRTGELFF. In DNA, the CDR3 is TGCGCCAGCAGCTTGGGTCCGTACAGGGACCGTACCGGGGAGCTGTTTTTT.

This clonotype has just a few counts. The CDR3 coding sequence is TGTGCCAGCAGAGATGTCGGGGTAACCTACGAGCAGTACTTC. Protein sequence: CASRDVGVTYEQYF. The chain is built from TRBV6-1 and TRBJ2-7; D perhaps matches TRBD2 (5 bases). With 6 bases removed from V and 2 bases from J, the gap between germline ends came to 14 bases. CDR1 is MNHNS and CDR2 is SASEGT in the germline V gene. The CDR3 contains 14 residues.

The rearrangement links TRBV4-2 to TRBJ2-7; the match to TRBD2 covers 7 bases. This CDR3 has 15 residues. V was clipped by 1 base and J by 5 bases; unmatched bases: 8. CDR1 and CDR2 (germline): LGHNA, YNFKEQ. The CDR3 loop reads CASSQVSGEVNEQYF. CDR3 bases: TGTGCCAGCAGCCAAGTAAGCGGGGAAGTAAACGAGCAGTACTTC.

The CDR3 here is CASSSPRPQHF. CDR3 in DNA: TGTGCCAGCAGTTCCCCAAGGCCCCAGCATTTT. This sequence joins TRBV28 and TRBJ1-5, with D unresolved. Per germline, CDR1 MDHEN and CDR2 SYDVKM. This CDR3 has 11 residues. V was clipped by 4 bases and J by 9 bases, with 7 bases between them.

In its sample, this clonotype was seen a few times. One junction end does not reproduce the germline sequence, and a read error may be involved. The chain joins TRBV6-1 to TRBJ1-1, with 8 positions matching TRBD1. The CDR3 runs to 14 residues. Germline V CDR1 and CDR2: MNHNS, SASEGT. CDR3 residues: CASRRTGLDTETFF. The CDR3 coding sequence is TGTGCCAGCAGAAGGACAGGGTTAGACACTGAAACTTTCTTT.

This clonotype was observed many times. CDR3 bases: TGTGCCAGCAGCTCCCGGGGAGGCGCGGGGGATACGCAGTATTTT. Translating gives CASSSRGGAGDTQYF. The gene calls are TRBV11-3 and TRBJ2-3; TRBD2 is a possible D gene (6 bases). V was trimmed by 4 bases and J by 6 bases, leaving 17 bases between them. The CDR3 has 15 residues. In germline, CDR1 is SGHNT, CDR2 YENEEA.

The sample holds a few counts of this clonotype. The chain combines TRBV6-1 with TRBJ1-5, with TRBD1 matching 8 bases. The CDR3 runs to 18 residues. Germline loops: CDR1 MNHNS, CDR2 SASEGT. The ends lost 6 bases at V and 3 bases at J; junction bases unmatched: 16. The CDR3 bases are TGTGCCAGCAGCAGTGGGGGGGACAGGCGACGGGTCAATCAGCCCCAGCATTTT. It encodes CASSSGGDRRRVNQPQHF.

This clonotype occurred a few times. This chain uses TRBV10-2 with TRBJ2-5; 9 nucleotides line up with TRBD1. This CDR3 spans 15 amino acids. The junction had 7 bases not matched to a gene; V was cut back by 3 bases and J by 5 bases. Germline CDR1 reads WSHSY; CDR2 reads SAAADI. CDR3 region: CASSDPGQGSETQYF. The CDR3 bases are TGCGCCAGCAGTGACCCGGGACAGGGTTCGGAGACCCAGTACTTC.

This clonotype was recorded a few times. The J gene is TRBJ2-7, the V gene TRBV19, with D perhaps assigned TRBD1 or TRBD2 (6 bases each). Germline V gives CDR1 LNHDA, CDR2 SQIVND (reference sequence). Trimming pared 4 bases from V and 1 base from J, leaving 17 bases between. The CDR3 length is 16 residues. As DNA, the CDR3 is TGTGCCAGTAGTACCCAAAACAGGGACTCATCCTACGAGCAGTACTTC. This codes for CASSTQNRDSSYEQYF. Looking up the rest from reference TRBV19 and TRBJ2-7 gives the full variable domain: DGGITQSPKYLFRKEGQNVTLSCEQNLNHDAMYWYRQDPGQGLRLIYYSQIVNDFQKGDIAEGYSVSREKKESFPLTVTSAQKNPTAFYLCASSTQNRDSSYEQYFGPGTRLTVT.

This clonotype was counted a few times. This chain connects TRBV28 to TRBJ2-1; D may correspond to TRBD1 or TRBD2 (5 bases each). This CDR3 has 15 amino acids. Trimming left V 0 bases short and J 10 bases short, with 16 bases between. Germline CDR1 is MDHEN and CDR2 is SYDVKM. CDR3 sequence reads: CASSLWGVASSEQFF. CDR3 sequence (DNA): TGTGCCAGCAGTTTATGGGGGGTAGCGTCGAGCGAGCAGTTCTTC. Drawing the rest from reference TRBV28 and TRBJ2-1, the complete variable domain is DVKVTQSSRYLVKRTGEKVFLECVQDMDHENMFWYRQDPGLGLRLIYFSYDVKMKEKGDIPEGYSVSREKKERFSLILESASTNQTSMYLCASSLWGVASSEQFFGPGTRLTVL.

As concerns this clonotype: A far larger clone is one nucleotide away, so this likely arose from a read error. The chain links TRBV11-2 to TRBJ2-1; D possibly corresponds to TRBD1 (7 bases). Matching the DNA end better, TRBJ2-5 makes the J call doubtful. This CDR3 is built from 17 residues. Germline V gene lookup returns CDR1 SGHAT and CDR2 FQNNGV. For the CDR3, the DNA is TGTGCCAGCAGCTTATCGACAGGGACTGAATACCAAGAGAGCCAGTACTTC. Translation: CASSLSTGTEYQESQYF.

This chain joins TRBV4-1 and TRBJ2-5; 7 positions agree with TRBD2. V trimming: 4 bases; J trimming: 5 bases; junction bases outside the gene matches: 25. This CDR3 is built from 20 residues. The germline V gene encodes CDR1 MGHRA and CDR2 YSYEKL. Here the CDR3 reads CASSREPLGGFGVWGETQYF. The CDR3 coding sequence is TGCGCCAGCAGCCGCGAACCCTTGGGAGGGTTCGGGGTTTGGGGGGAGACCCAGTACTTC.

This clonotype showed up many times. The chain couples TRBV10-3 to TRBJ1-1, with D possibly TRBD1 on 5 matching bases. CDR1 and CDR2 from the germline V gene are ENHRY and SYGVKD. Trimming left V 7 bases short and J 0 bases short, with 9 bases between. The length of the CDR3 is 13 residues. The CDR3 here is CAIIRQLNTEAFF. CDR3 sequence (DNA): TGTGCCATCATACGACAGTTGAACACTGAAGCTTTCTTT.

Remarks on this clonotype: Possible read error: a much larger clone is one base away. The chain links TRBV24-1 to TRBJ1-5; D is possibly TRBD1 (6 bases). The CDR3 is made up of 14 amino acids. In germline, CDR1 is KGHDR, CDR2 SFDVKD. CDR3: CAIGQKYSNRPQHF. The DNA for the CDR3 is TGTGCCATAGGACAGAAATATAGCAATCGGCCCCAGCATTTT.

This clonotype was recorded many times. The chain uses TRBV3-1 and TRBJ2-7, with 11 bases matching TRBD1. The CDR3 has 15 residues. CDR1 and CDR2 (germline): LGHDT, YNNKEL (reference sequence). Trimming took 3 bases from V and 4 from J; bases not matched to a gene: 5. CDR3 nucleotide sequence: TGTGCCAGCAGCCACCCGGACAGGGGGCGTTACGAGCAGTACTTC. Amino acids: CASSHPDRGRYEQYF.